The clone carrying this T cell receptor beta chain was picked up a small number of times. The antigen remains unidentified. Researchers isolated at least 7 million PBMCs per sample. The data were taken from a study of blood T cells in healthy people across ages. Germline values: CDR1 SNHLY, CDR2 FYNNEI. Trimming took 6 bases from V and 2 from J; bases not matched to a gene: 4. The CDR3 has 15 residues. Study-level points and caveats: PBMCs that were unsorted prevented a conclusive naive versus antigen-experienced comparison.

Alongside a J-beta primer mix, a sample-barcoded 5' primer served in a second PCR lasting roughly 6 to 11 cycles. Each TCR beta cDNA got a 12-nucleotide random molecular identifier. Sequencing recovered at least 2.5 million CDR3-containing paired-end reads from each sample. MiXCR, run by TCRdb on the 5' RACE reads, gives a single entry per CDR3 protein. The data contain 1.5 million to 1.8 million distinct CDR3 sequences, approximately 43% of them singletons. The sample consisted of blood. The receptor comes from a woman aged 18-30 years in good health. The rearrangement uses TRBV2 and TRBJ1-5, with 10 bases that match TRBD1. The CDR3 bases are TGTGCCAGCAGGTCGACAGGGGGCGGCAATCAGCCCCAGCATTTT. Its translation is CASRSTGGGNQPQHF.